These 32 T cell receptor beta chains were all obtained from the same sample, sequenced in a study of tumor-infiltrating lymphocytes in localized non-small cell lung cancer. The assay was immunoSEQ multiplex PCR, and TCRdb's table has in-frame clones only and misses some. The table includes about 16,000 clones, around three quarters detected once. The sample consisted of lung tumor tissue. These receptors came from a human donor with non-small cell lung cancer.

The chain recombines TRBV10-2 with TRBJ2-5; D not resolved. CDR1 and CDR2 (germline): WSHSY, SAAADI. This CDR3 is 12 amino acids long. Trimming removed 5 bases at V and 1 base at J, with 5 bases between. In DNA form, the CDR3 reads TGCGCCAGCAGTTCCCTCCAAGAGACCCAGTACTTC. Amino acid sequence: CASSSLQETQYF.

The CDR3 region has the DNA TGTGCCAGCAGCTTATACGGCTACGAGCAGTACTTC. Translated: CASSLYGYEQYF. This sequence joins TRBV7-9 and TRBJ2-7, with no clear D. Germline V CDR1 and CDR2: SEHNR, FQNEAQ (reference sequence). The CDR3 is 12 amino acids. V lost 2 bases to trimming and J lost 3 bases, with 5 bases between them.

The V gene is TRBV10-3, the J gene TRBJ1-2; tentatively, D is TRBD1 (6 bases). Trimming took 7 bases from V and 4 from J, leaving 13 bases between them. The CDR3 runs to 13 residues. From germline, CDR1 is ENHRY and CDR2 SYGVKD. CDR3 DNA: TGTGCCATCAACCCCGGACAGCCCTATGGCTACACCTTC. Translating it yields CAINPGQPYGYTF.

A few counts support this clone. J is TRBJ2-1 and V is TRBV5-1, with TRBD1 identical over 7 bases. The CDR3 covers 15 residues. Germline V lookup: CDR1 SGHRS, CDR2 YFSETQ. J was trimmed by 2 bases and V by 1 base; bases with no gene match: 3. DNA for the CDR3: TGCGCCAGCAGCTTGATGGGACAGACCTACAATGAGCAGTTCTTC. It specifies CASSLMGQTYNEQFF.

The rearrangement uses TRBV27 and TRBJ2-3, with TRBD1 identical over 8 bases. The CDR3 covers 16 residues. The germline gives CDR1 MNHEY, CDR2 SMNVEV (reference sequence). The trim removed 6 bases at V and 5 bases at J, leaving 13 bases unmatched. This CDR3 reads CASRAPTQGAGDTQYF. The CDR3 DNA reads TGTGCCAGCAGAGCACCTACTCAGGGGGCGGGAGATACGCAGTATTTT.

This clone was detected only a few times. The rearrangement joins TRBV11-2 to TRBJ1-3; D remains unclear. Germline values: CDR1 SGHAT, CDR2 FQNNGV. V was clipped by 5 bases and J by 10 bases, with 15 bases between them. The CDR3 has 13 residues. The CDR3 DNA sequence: TGTGCCAGCAGCGCCTCATGGAAAGGAACCATATATTTT. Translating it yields CASSASWKGTIYF.

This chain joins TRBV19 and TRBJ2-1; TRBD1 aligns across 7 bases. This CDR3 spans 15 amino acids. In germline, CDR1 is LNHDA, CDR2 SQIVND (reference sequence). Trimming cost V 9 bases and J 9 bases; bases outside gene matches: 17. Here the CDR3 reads CASKPQGVNLPEQFF. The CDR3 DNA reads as TGTGCCAGCAAGCCTCAGGGGGTGAACCTTCCTGAGCAGTTCTTC.

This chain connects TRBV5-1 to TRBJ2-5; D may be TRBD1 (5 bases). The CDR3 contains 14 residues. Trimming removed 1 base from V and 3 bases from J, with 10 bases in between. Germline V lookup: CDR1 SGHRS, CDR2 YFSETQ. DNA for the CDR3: TGCGCCAGCAGCTTGAGGACAAACAAAGAGACCCAGTACTTC. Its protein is CASSLRTNKETQYF.

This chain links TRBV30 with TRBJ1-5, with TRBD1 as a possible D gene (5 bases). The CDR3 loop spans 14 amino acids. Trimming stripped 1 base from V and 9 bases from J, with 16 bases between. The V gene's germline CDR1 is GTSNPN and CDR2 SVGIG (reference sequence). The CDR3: CAWSEGGGGVPQHF. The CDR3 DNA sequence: TGTGCCTGGAGTGAGGGCGGGGGGGGAGTGCCCCAGCATTTT.

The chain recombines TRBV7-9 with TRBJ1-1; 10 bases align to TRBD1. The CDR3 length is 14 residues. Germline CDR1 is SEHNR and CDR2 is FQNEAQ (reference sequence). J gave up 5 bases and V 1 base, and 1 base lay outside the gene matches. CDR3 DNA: TGTGCCAGCAGCTTAGGGGACAGGGGTACTGAAGCTTTCTTT. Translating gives CASSLGDRGTEAFF.

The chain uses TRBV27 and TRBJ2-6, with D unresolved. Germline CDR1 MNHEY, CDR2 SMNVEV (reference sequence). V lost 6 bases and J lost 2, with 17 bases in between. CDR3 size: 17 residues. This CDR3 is CASSLLTAFAGANVLTF. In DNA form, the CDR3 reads TGTGCCAGCAGCCTGCTTACAGCTTTCGCTGGGGCCAACGTCCTGACTTTC.

CDR3 nucleotide sequence: TGTGCCAGCAGTTTAGGCAGGGCCTCGGCTGGCTACACCTTC. It yields the protein CASSLGRASAGYTF. This chain uses TRBV28 with TRBJ1-2, with TRBD1 as a possible D gene (5 bases). V lost 2 bases and J lost 7, with 14 bases in between. Germline V gene lookup returns CDR1 MDHEN and CDR2 SYDVKM. The CDR3 spans 14 residues.

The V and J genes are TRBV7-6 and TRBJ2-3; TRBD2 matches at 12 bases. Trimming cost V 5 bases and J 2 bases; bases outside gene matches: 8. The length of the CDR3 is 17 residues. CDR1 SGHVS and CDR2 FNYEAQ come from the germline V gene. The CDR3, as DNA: TGTGCCAGCAGCATACTGGGGACTAGCGGGCCCACAGATACGCAGTATTTT. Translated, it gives CASSILGTSGPTDTQYF.

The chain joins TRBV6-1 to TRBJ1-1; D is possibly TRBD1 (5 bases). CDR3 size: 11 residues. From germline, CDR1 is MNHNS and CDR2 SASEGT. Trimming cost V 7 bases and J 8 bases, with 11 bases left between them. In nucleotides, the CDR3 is TGTGCCAGCAATATGGGGGTCGAAGCTTTCTTT. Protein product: CASNMGVEAFF.

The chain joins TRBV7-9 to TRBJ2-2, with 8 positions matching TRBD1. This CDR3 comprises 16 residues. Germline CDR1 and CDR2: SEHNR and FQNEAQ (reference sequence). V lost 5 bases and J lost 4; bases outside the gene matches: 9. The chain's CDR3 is CASSRPRDRPTGELFF. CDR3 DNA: TGTGCCAGCAGCCGGCCCCGGGACAGGCCCACCGGGGAGCTGTTTTTT. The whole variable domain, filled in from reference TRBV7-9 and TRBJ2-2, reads DTGVSQNPRHKITKRGQNVTFRCDPISEHNRLYWYRQTLGQGPEFLTYFQNEAQLEKSRLLSDRFSAERPKGSFSTLEIQRTEQGDSAMYLCASSRPRDRPTGELFFGEGSRLTVL.

CDR3 region: CASSLGASASTDTQYF. The CDR3 DNA reads as TGTGCCAGCAGCTTAGGTGCTAGCGCTAGCACAGATACGCAGTATTTT. The chain employs TRBV11-2 and TRBJ2-3; possibly TRBD2 for D (6 bases). Germline V gene sequence: CDR1 SGHAT, CDR2 FQNNGV. With 1 base removed from V and 0 bases from J, the gap between germline ends came to 11 bases. This CDR3 comprises 16 residues.

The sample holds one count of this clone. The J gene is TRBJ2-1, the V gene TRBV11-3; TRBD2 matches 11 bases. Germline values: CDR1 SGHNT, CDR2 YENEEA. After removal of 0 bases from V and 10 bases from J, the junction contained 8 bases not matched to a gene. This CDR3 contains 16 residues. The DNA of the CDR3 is TGTGCCAGCAGCTTAGATCTTAGCGGGAGGGCTGGGGAGCAGTTCTTC. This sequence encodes CASSLDLSGRAGEQFF.

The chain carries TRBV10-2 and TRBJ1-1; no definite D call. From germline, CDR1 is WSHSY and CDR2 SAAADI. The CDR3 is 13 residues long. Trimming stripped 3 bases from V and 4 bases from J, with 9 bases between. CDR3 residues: CASSEDRGTEAFF. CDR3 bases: TGCGCCAGCAGTGAAGATCGTGGCACTGAAGCTTTCTTT.

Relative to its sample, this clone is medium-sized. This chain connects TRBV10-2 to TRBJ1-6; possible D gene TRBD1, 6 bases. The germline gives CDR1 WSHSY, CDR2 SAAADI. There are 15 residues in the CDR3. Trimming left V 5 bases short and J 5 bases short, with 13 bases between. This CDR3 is CASSRRAGDNSPLHF. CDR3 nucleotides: TGCGCCAGCAGTCGGAGGGCAGGGGATAATTCACCCCTCCACTTT.

The CDR3 here is CASRRLLQGYYGYTF. The CDR3, as DNA: TGTGCCAGCAGGCGTCTTCTTCAGGGATACTATGGCTACACCTTC. This chain joins TRBV27 and TRBJ1-2; maybe TRBD1 (5 bases). The V gene's germline CDR1 is MNHEY and CDR2 SMNVEV (reference sequence). This CDR3 has 15 amino acids. V gave up 6 bases and J gave up 3 bases, with 17 bases separating them.

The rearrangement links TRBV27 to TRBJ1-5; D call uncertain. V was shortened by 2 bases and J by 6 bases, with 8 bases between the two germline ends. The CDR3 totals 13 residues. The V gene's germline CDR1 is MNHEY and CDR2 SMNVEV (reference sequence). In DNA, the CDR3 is TGTGCCAGCAGTTTAGGGAATCGTCAGCCCCAGCATTTT. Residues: CASSLGNRQPQHF.

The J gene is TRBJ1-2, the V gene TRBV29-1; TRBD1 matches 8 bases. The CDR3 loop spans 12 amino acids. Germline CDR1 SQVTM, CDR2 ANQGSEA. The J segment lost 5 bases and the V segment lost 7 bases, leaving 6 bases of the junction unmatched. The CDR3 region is CSAGQGRYGYTF. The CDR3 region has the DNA TGCAGCGCTGGACAGGGACGTTATGGCTACACCTTC. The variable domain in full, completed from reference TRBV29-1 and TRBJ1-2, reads SAVISQKPSRDICQRGTSLTIQCQVDSQVTMMFWYRQQPGQSLTLIATANQGSEATYESGFVIDKFPISRPNLTFSTLTVSNMSPEDSSIYLCSAGQGRYGYTFGSGTRLTVV.

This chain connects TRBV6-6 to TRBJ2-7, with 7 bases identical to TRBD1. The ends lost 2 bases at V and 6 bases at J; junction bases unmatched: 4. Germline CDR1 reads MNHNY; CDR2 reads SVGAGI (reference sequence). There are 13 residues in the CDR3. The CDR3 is CASSYGDRSEQYF. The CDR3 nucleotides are TGTGCCAGCAGTTACGGGGACAGATCCGAGCAGTACTTC.

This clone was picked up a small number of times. The CDR3 bases are TGTGCCAGCAGTCCGGGCACTAGCGGGACTAGGGTCGATACGCAGTATTTT. It is translated as CASSPGTSGTRVDTQYF. J is TRBJ2-3 and V is TRBV2, with 10 bases that match TRBD2. This CDR3 is built from 17 residues. CDR1 SNHLY and CDR2 FYNNEI come from the germline V gene. J was trimmed by 6 bases and V by 5 bases; bases with no gene match: 14.

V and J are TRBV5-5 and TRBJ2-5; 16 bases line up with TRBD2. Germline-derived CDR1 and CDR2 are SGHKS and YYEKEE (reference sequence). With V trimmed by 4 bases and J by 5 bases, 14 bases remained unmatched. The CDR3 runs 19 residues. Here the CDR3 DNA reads TGTGCCAGCAGCCCCGGGACTAGCGGGGGGGCGAGGGCGTGGGAGACCCAGTACTTC. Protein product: CASSPGTSGGARAWETQYF.

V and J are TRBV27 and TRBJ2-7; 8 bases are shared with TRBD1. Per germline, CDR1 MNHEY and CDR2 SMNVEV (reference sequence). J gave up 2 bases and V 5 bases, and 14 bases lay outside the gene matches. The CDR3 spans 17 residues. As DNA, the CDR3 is TGTGCCAGCAGTCCCGACAGGGGAACCGACCTACCCTACGAGCAGTACTTC. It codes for CASSPDRGTDLPYEQYF.

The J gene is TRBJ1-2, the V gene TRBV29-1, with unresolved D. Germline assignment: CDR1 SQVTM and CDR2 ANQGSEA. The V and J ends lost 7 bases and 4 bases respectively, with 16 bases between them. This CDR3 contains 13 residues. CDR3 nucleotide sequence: TGCAGCGCCCTGGGCGGGGAGGGCTATGGCTACACCTTC. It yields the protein CSALGGEGYGYTF.

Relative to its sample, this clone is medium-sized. The CDR3 DNA follows: TGTGCCAGCAGCTTAGCGGGTCCCACTGAAGCTTTCTTT. Protein sequence: CASSLAGPTEAFF. V and J are TRBV7-8 and TRBJ1-1, with D unclear. The CDR3 sequence is 13 residues long. Germline V gene sequence: CDR1 SGHVS, CDR2 FQNEAQ. Trimming pared 0 bases from V and 4 bases from J, leaving 6 bases between. Drawing the rest from reference TRBV7-8 and TRBJ1-1, the complete variable domain is GAGVSQSPRYKVAKRGQDVALRCDPISGHVSLFWYQQALGQGPEFLTYFQNEAQLDKSGLPSDRFFAERPEGSVSTLKIQRTQQEDSAVYLCASSLAGPTEAFFGQGTRLTVV.

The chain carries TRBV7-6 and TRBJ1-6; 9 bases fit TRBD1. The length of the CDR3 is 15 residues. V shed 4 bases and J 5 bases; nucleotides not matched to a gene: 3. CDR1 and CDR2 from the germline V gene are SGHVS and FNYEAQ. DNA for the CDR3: TGTGCCAGCAGCTCTAGGACAGGGGATAATTCACCCCTCCACTTT. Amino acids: CASSSRTGDNSPLHF.

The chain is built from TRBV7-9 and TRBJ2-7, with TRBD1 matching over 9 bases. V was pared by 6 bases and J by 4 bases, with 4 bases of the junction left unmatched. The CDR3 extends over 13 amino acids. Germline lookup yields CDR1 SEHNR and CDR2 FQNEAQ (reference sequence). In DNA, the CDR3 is TGTGCCAGCAGGACCGGACAGGGGTACGAGCAGTACTTC. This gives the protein CASRTGQGYEQYF.

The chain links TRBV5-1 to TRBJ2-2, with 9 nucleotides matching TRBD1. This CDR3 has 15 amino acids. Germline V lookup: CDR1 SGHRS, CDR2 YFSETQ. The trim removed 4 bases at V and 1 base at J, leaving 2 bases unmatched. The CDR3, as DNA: TGCGCCAGCAGCCCGACAGGGGGGAACACCGGGGAGCTGTTTTTT. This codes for CASSPTGGNTGELFF.

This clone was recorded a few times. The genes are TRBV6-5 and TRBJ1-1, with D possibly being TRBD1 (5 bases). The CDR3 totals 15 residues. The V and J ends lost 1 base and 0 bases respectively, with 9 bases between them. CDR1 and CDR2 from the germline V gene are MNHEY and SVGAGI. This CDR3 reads CASSYLSGMNTEAFF. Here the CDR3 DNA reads TGTGCCAGCAGTTACTTGTCAGGGATGAACACTGAAGCTTTCTTT.